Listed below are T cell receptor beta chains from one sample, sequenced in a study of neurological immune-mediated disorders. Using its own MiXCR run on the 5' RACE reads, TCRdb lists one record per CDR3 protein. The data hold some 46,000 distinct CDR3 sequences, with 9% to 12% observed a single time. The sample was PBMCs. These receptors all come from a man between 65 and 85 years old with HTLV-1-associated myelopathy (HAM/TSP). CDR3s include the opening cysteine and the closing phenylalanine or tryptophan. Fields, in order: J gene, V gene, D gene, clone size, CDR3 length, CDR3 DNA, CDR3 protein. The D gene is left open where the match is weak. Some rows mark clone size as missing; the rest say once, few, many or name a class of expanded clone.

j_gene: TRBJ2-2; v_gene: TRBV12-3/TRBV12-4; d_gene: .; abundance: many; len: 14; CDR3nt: TGTGCCAGCAGTCACGGGATGAACACCGGGGAGCTGTTTTTT; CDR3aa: CASSHGMNTGELFF
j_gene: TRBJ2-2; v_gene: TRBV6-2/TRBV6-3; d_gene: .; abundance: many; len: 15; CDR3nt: TGTGCCAGCAGTTACGAGGCACAGAACACCGGGGAGCTGTTTTTT; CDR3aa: CASSYEAQNTGELFF
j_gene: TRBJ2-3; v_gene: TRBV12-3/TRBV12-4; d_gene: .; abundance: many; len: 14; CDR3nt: TGTGCCAGCAGACCGGGACAACACACAGATACGCAGTATTTT; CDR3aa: CASRPGQHTDTQYF
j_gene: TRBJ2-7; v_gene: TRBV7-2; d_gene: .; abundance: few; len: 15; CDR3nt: TGTGCCAGCAGCTGGCTAAGTGGGATCTCCTACGAGCAGTACTTC; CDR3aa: CASSWLSGISYEQYF
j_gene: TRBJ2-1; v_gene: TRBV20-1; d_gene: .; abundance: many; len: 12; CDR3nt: TGCAGTGCGGTGACAGGCTACAATGAGCAGTTCTTC; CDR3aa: CSAVTGYNEQFF
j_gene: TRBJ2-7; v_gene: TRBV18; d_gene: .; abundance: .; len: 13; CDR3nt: TGTGCCAGCTCACCTCAACGAGGGGACGAGCAGTACTTC; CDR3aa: CASSPQRGDEQYF
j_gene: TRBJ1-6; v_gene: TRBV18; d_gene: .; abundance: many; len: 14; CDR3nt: TGTGCCAGCTCACCTTCTGCCACTAATTCACCCCTCCACTTT; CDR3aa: CASSPSATNSPLHF
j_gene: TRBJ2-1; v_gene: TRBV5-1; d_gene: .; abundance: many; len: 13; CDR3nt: TGCGCCAGCAGTATATGGGCCGACAATGAGCAGTTCTTC; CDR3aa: CASSIWADNEQFF
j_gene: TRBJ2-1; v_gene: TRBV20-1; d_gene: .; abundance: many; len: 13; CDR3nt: TGCAGTGCTAAGGGACCTAGGTTAAATGAGCAGTTCTTC; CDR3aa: CSAKGPRLNEQFF
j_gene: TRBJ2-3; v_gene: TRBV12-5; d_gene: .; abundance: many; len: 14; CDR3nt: TGTGCTAGTGCCTTGCAAGGGAAGACAGATACGCAGTATTTT; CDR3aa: CASALQGKTDTQYF
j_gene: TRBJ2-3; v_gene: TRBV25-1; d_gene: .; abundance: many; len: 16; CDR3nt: TGTGCCAGCAGTGAATTTCGTGGGGGAAACACAGATACGCAGTATTTT; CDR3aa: CASSEFRGGNTDTQYF
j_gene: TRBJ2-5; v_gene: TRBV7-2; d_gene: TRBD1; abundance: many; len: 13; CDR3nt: TGTGCCAGCAGCTCGGGACAGTGGGAGACCCAGTACTTC; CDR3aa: CASSSGQWETQYF
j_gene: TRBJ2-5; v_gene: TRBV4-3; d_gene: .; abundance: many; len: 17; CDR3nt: TGCGCCAGCAGTCCTAACCCATCGACAGTCCGAAGGGAGACCCAGTACTTC; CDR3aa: CASSPNPSTVRRETQYF
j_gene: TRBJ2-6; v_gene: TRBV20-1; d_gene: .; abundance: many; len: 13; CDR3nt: TGCAGTGCTATCAGGTCTGGGGCCAACGTCCTGACTTTC; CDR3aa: CSAIRSGANVLTF
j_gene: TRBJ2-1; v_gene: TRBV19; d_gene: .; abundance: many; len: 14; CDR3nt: TGTGCCAGTAGTCAAGGATCCTCCTACAATGAGCAGTTCTTC; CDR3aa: CASSQGSSYNEQFF
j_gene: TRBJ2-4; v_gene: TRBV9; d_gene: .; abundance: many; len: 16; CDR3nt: TGTGCCAGCAGCCTCACTAGCTCGGGTACCAAAAACATTCAGTACTTC; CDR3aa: CASSLTSSGTKNIQYF
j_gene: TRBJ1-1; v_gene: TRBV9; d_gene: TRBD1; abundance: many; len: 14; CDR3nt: TGTGCCAGCAGCGTGGGACAGATGAACACTGAAGCTTTCTTT; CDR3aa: CASSVGQMNTEAFF
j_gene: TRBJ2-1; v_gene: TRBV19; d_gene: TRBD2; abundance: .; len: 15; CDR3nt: TGTGCCAGTAACCCGGGACTAGCGGTCTACAATGAGCAGTTCTTC; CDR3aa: CASNPGLAVYNEQFF
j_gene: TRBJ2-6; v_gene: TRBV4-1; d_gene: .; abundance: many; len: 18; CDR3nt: TGCGCCAGCAGCCAAGTAGTAGGGATGGACTCTGGGGCCAACGTCCTGACTTTC; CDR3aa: CASSQVVGMDSGANVLTF
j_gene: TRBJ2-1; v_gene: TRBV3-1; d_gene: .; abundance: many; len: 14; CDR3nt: TGTGCCAGCAGCCTACGGACGAGTCACAGTGAGCAGTTCTTC; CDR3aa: CASSLRTSHSEQFF
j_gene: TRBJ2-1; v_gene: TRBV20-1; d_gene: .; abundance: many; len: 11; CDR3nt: TGCAGTGCATCCGGCTTGGATGAGCAGTTCTTC; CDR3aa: CSASGLDEQFF
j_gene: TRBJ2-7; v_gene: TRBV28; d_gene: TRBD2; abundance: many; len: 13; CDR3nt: TGTGCCAGCAGTTCAGCGGGAGGTGGAGAGCAGTACTTC; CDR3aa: CASSSAGGGEQYF
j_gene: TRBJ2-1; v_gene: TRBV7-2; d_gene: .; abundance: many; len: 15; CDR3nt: TGTGCCAGCAGCTTAGAGTGGAGTGGGTACAATGAGCAGTTCTTC; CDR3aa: CASSLEWSGYNEQFF
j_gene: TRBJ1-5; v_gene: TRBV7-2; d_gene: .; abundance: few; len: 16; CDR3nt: TGTGCCAGCAGCCCTCATCAGGGTGCTAGCAATCAGCCCCAGCATTTT; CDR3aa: CASSPHQGASNQPQHF
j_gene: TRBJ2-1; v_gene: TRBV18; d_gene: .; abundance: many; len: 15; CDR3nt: TGTGCCAGCTCACCGAGATTTGGAGGGGGCGATGAGCAGTTCTTC; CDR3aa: CASSPRFGGGDEQFF
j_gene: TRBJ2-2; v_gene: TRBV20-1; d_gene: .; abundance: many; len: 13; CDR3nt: TGCAGTGCTAGAGATGGTGAAACCGGGGAGCTGTTTTTT; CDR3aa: CSARDGETGELFF